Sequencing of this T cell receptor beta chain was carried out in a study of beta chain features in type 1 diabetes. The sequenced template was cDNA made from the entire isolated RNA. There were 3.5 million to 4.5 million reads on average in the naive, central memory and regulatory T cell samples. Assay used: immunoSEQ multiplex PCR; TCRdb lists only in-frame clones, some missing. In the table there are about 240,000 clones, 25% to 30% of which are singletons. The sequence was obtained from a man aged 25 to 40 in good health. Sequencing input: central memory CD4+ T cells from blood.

CDR3 loop: CASSQMGTALVGTEAFF. The CDR3 nucleotides are TGCGCCAGCAGCCAGATGGGGACAGCGTTAGTAGGGACTGAAGCTTTCTTT. The chain combines TRBV5-1 with TRBJ1-1, with 7 bases aligning to TRBD1. The CDR3 totals 17 residues. V lost 4 bases, J lost 5 bases, and 17 bases stayed unmatched. Germline CDR1 reads SGHRS; CDR2 reads YFSETQ.